This T cell receptor (beta chain) was documented in a study of vaccination and CD4 T cells after COVID-19. For the study at large: Investigators took post-vaccine samples a median roughly 70 days after dose two, within a range of 14 to 241. Stimulation used overlapping spike peptides from SARS-CoV-2, HCoV-NL63, HCoV-OC43 and HCoV-229E. Study results and caveats: Median SARS-CoV-2-reactive clonotype numbers went from approximately 23 to 38; this increase was not significant.

Cultured CD4+ T cell DNA underwent sequencing with the Oncomine TCR Beta short-read assay. Genomic DNA was extracted from cultured CD4+ T cells. One entry per CDR3 protein, called by TCRdb with MiXCR from the PCR reads. Among 16,000 or so distinct CDR3 sequences listed, around 72% were seen once. The treatment: approximately 9-day PBMC culture with coronavirus spike peptide pools or control peptides (ViraFEST assay). On this clonotype: Its antigen is unknown.

The germline CDR1 and CDR2 sequences are SEHNR and FQNEAQ (reference sequence). CDR3 size: 14 residues. V shed 7 bases, J shed 3 bases, and the junction held 8 bases outside the gene matches. This TCR came from a human donor who received a COVID-19 vaccine. The V and J genes are TRBV7-9 and TRBJ1-2, with 7 bases fitting TRBD1. The sample was CD4+ T cells from blood, cultured in vitro, taken after SARS-CoV-2 vaccination. The CDR3: CASTFGTAYYGYTF. In nucleotides, the CDR3 is TGTGCCAGCACCTTCGGGACAGCCTACTATGGCTACACCTTC.